The sequence of this TCR beta chain was determined in a study of blood T cells in healthy people across ages. General study points: Unsorted PBMCs prevented conclusive naive versus antigen-experienced comparison. Diversity was estimated from one million T cells, and these estimates were considered underestimates.

Caucasian individuals from Russia who were healthy and aged 6 to 90 acted as donors. CDR1 is SEHNR and CDR2 is FQNEAQ in the germline V gene (reference sequence). The length of the CDR3 is 13 residues. Points on this clonotype: Its target is not known.

It was with a sample-barcoded 5' primer and a J-beta primer mix that a second PCR of roughly 7 to 12 cycles was run. TCRdb reanalysed the 5' RACE reads using MiXCR and keeps one entry per CDR3 protein. The table includes hundreds of thousands of distinct CDR3 sequences, approximately 21% detected once. This receptor was identified in a man in his 70s in good health. The sequencing sample was made of blood. The chain combines TRBV7-9 with TRBJ2-5; tentatively, D is TRBD1 (6 bases). The last part of the DNA fits TRBJ2-7 better; the J call may be wrong. The DNA for the CDR3 is TGTGCCAGCAGCATCTCAGGGGCCTACGAGCAGTACTTC. Its protein product is CASSISGAYEQYF.